This TCR beta chain was recovered during a study of response to subunit inactivated influenza vaccine. TCRdb redid the calling of the RT-PCR reads with MiXCR, one entry per CDR3 protein. The sample lists about 700,000 distinct CDR3 sequences, 13% to 15% occurring once. The study, taken as a whole, reports: Authors suggested that a seasonal influenza vaccination recruits few new T cells each time.

In its sample, this clonotype was seen many times. As yet, its antigen is unknown. Sample: PBMCs from blood, taken 14 days before vaccination. The origin of this receptor is a man in his fifties who received an inactivated influenza vaccine.

DNA for the CDR3: TGCGCCAGCAGCCCAGCCCTCAGCCTGTATGGCTACACCTTC. Its translation is CASSPALSLYGYTF. The rearrangement joins TRBV5-1 to TRBJ1-2; D is undetermined. Between the trimmed V and J ends, which lost 4 bases and 5 bases, there was a span of 15 bases. This CDR3 has 14 amino acids. The germline CDR1 and CDR2 sequences are SGHRS and YFSETQ.